This T cell receptor beta chain emerged from a study of metastatic and nonmetastatic thyroid tumors. Study details: A comparison of repertoires was made across blood and tumor or nodule tissue from malignant and benign thyroid patients.

As originally analysed: Variation in CDR3 across clinicopathological groups served as the basis for constructing a distant-metastasis classifier in papillary thyroid cancer. TCRdb called clones again from the PCR reads with MiXCR. These V and J calls originate from TCRdb's pipeline instead of the authors' own analysis. The table records roughly 6,200 clones, around 30% of them present only once. Patients had received no treatment of any kind before thyroid surgery. The sample holds a few counts of this clone. The antigen remains undetermined. The ends were cut back, 2 bases at V and 6 bases at J, with 14 bases in the middle. The germline gives CDR1 MNHNS, CDR2 SASEGT. This CDR3 has 14 residues. General study findings and limits: Malignant thyroid tumors reportedly had TCR beta diversity that was significantly higher than in benign nodules, in blood and tumor.

This sequence originates from a female donor with papillary thyroid cancer or a benign thyroid nodule (not recorded which). Some clones in this sample may be carry-over from other donors' samples. The sample was adjacent normal tissue. The chain has TRBV6-1 and TRBJ2-7, with D possibly called TRBD1 or TRBD2 (6 bases each). CDR3 in DNA: TGTGCCAGCAGTGAATGGGGGGCGCGTCTCGAGCAGTACTTC. Its protein is CASSEWGARLEQYF.